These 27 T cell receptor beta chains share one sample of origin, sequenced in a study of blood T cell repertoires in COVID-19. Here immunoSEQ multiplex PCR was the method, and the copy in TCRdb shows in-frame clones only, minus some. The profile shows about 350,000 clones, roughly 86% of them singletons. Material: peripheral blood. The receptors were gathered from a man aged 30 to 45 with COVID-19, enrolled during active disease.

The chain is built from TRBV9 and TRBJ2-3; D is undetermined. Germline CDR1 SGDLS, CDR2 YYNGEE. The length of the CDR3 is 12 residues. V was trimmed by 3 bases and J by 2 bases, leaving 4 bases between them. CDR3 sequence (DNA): TGTGCCAGCAGCGCCAACACAGATACGCAGTATTTT. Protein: CASSANTDTQYF.

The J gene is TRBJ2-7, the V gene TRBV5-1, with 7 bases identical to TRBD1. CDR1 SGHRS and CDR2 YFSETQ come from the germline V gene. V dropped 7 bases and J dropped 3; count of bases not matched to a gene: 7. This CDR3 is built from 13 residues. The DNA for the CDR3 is TGCGCCAGCCATCCCGGGACAGTCTACGAGCAGTACTTC. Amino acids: CASHPGTVYEQYF. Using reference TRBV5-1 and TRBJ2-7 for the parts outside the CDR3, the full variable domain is KAGVTQTPRYLIKTRGQQVTLSCSPISGHRSVSWYQQTPGQGLQFLFEYFSETQRNKGNFPGRFSGRQFSNSRSEMNVSTLELGDSALYLCASHPGTVYEQYFGPGTRLTVT.

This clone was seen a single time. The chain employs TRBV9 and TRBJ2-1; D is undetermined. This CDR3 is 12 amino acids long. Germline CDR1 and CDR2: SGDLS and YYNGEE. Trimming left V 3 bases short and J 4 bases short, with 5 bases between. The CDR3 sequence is CASSDSYNEQFF. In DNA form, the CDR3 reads TGTGCCAGCAGCGACTCATACAATGAGCAGTTCTTC.

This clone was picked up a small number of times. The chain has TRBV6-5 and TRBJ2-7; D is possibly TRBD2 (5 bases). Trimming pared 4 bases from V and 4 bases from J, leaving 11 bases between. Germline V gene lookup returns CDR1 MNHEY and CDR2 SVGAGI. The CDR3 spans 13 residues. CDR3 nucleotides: TGTGCCAGCAGTTCCCCCGCGGGTTACGAGCAGTACTTC. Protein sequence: CASSSPAGYEQYF.

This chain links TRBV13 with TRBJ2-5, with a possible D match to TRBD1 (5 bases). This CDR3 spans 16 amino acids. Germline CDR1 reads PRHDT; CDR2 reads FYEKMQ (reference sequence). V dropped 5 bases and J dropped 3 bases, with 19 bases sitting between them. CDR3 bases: TGTGCCAGCAGCCCGTTTCCCAGGGTCTCCGAAGAGACCCAGTACTTC. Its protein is CASSPFPRVSEETQYF.

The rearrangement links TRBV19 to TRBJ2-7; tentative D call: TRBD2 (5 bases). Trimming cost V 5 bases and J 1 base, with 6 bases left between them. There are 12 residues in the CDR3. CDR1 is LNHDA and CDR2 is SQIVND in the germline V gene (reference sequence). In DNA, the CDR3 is TGTGCCAGTAGTGAGGGATCCTACGAGCAGTACTTC. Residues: CASSEGSYEQYF.

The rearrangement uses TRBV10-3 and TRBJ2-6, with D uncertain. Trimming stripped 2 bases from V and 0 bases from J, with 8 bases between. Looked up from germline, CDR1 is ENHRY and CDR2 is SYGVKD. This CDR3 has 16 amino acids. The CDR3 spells CAISEGRSSGANVLTF. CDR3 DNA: TGTGCCATCAGTGAGGGTAGGAGCTCTGGGGCCAACGTCCTGACTTTC.

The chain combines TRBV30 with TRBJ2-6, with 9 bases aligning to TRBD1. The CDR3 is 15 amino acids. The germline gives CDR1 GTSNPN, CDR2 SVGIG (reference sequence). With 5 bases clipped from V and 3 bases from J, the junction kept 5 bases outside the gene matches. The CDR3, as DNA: TGTGCCTGGGGAGGACAGGGGCTTGGGGCCAACGTCCTGACTTTC. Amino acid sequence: CAWGGQGLGANVLTF.

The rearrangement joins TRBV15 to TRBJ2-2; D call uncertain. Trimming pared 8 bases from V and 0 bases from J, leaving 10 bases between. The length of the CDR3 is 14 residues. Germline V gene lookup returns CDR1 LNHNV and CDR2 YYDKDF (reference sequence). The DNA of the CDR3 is TGTGCCACCGGCTTGCTTACGAACACCGGGGAGCTGTTTTTT. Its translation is CATGLLTNTGELFF.

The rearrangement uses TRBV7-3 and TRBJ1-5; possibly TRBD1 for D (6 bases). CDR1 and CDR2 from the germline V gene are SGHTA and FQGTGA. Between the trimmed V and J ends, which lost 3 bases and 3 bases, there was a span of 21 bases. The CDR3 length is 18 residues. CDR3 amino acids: CASSLDRWGKGLNQPQHF. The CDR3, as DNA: TGTGCCAGCAGCTTGGACAGATGGGGGAAGGGCCTCAATCAGCCCCAGCATTTT.

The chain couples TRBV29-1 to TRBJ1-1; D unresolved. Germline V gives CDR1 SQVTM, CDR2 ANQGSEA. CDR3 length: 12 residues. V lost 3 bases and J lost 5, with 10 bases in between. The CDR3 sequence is CSVERSATEAFF. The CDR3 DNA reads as TGCAGCGTTGAGAGGTCAGCAACTGAAGCTTTCTTT.

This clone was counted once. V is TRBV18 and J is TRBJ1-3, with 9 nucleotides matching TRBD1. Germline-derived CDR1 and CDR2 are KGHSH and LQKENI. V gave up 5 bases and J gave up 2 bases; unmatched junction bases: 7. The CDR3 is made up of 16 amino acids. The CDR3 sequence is CASSSMRQGAGNTIYF. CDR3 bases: TGTGCCAGCTCATCAATGCGACAGGGGGCTGGAAACACCATATATTTT.

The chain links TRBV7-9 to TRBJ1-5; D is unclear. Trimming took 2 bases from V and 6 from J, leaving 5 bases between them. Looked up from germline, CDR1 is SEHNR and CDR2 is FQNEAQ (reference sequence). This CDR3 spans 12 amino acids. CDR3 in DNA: TGTGCCAGCAGCTTATTCGGTCAGCCCCAGCATTTT. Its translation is CASSLFGQPQHF.

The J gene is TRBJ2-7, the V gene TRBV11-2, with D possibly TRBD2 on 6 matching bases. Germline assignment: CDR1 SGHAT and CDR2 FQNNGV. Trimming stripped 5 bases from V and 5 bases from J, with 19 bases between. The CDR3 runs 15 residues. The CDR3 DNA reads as TGTGCCAGCAGCCAAACGGCGGGGAATAGGGACGAGCAGTACTTC. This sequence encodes CASSQTAGNRDEQYF.

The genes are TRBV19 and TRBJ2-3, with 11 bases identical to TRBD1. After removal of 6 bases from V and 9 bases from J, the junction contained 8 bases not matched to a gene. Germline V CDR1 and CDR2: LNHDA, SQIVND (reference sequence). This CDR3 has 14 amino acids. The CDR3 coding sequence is TGTGCCAGTAGCACCCGGGACAGGGGGTTAACGCAGTATTTT. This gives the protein CASSTRDRGLTQYF.

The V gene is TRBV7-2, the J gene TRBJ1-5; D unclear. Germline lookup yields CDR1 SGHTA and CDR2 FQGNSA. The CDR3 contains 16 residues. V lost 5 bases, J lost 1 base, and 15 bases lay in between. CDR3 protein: CASSIYSVISNQPQHF. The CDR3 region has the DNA TGTGCCAGCAGCATCTACAGTGTTATAAGCAATCAGCCCCAGCATTTT. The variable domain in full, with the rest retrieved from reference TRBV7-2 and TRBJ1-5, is GAGVSQSPSNKVTEKGKDVELRCDPISGHTALYWYRQSLGQGLEFLIYFQGNSAPDKSGLPSDRFSAERTGGSVSTLTIQRTQQEDSAVYLCASSIYSVISNQPQHFGDGTRLSIL.

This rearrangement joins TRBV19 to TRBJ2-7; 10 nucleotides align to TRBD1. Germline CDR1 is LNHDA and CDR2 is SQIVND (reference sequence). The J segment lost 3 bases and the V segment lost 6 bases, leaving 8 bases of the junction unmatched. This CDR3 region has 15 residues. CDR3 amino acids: CASSPGTGARYEQYF. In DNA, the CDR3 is TGTGCCAGTAGCCCTGGGACAGGGGCCCGCTACGAGCAGTACTTC.

The CDR3 protein is CASSPGGAGNIQYF. DNA for the CDR3: TGCGCCAGCAGCCCCGGGGGGGCGGGAAACATTCAGTACTTC. The chain carries TRBV10-1 and TRBJ2-4; 8 bases are shared with TRBD2. Trimming removed 6 bases from V and 6 bases from J; junction bases left unmatched: 7. The CDR3 is 14 residues long. Germline V gives CDR1 WNHNN, CDR2 SYGVQD (reference sequence).

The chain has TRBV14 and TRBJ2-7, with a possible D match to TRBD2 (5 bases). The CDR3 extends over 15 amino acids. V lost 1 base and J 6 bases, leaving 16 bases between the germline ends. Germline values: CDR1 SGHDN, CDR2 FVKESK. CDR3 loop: CASSQVSAVGGEQYF. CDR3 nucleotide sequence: TGTGCCAGCAGCCAAGTTTCGGCAGTTGGAGGCGAGCAGTACTTC. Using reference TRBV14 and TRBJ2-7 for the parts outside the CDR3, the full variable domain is EAGVTQFPSHSVIEKGQTVTLRCDPISGHDNLYWYRRVMGKEIKFLLHFVKESKQDESGMPNNRFLAERTGGTYSTLKVQPAELEDSGVYFCASSQVSAVGGEQYFGPGTRLTVT.

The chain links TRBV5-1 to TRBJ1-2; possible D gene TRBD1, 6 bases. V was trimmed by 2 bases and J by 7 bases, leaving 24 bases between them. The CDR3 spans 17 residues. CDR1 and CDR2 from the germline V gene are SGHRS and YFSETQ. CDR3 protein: CASSFTTSTGSDSGYTF. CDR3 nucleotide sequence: TGCGCCAGCAGCTTCACTACCTCTACAGGGTCGGATAGTGGCTACACCTTC.

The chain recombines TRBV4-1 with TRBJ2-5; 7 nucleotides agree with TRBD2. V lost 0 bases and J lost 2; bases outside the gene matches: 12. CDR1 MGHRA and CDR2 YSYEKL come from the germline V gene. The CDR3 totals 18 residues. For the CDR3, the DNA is TGCGCCAGCAGCCAAGATCTCGAAACTAGCGAAAGTCAAGAGACCCAGTACTTC. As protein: CASSQDLETSESQETQYF.

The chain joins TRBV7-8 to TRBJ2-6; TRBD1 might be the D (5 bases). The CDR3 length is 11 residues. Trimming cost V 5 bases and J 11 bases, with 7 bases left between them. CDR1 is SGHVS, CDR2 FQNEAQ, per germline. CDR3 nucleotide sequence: TGTGCCAGCAGCCCGACAGACGTCCTGACTTTC. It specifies CASSPTDVLTF. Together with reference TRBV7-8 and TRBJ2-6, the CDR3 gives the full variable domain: GAGVSQSPRYKVAKRGQDVALRCDPISGHVSLFWYQQALGQGPEFLTYFQNEAQLDKSGLPSDRFFAERPEGSVSTLKIQRTQQEDSAVYLCASSPTDVLTFGAGSRLTVL.

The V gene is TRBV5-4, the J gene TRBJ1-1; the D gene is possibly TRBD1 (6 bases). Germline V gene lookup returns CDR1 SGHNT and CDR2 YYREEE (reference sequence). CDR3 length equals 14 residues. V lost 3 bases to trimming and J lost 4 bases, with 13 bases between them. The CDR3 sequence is CASSSTQGPTEAFF. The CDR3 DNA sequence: TGTGCCAGCAGCTCCACGCAGGGGCCCACTGAAGCTTTCTTT.

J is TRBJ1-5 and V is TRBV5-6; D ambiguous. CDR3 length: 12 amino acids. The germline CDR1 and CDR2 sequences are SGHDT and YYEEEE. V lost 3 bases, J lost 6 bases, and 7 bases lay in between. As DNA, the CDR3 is TGTGCCAGCAGCTCACGGGTTCAGCCCCAGCATTTT. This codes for CASSSRVQPQHF.

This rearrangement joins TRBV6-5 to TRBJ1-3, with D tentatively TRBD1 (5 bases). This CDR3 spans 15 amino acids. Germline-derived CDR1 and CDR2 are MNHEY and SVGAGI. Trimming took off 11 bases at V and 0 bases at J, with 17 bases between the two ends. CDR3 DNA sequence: TGTGCCGCACAGGAGATACCTACCTCTGGAAACACCATATATTTT. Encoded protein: CAAQEIPTSGNTIYF.

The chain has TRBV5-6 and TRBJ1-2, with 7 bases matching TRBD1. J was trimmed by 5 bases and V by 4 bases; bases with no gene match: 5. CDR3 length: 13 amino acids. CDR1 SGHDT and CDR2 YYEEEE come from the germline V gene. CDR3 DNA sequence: TGTGCCAGCAGCCCTAGGGGGCTTTATGGCTACACCTTC. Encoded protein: CASSPRGLYGYTF. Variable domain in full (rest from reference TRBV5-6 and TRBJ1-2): DAGVTQSPTHLIKTRGQQVTLRCSPKSGHDTVSWYQQALGQGPQFIFQYYEEEERQRGNFPDRFSGHQFPNYSSELNVNALLLGDSALYLCASSPRGLYGYTFGSGTRLTVV.

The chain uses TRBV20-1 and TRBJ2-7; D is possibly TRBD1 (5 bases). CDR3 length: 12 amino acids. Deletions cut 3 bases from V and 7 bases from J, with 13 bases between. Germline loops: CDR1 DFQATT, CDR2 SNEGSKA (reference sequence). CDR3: CSASPRVEEQYF. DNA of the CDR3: TGCAGTGCTAGTCCCAGGGTAGAAGAGCAGTACTTC.